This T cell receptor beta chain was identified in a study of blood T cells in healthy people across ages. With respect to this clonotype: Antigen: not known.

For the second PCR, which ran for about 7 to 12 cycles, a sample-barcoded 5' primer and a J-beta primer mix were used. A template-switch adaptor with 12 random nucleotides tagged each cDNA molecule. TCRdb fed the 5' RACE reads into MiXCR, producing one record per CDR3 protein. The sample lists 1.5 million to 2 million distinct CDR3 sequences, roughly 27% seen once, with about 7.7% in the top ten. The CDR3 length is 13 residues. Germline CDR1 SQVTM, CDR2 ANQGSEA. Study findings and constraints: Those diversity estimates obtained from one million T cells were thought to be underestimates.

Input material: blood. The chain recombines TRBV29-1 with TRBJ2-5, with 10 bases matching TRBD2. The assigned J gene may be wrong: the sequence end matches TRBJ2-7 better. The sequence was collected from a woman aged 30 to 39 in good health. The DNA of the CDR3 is TGCAGCGGCAAACTAGCGGGGCTCTACGAGCAGTACTTC. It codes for CSGKLAGLYEQYF.